This is a list of T cell receptor beta chains from one sample in a study of shared clonotypes between healthy human individuals. The table came from immunoSEQ multiplex PCR; TCRdb's copy has only in-frame clones and leaves some out. The sample carries 1 million to 1.2 million clones, approximately 80% recorded once. Sequences were obtained from memory CD4+ T cells from PBMCs. Receptors were obtained from a man between 18 and 29 years old in good health. Some clones in this sample may be carry-over from other donors' samples. CDR3s leave out the opening cysteine and the closing phenylalanine or tryptophan. Each record gives: V gene, CDR3 protein.

v_gene: TRBV9
CDR3aa: ASSAGTGQAYEQY

v_gene: TRBV5-1
CDR3aa: ASSLVGSDEQY

v_gene: TRBV10-3
CDR3aa: AIRETAYNEQF

v_gene: TRBV7-9
CDR3aa: ASSFPWGYT

v_gene: TRBV29-1
CDR3aa: SARTPSGNTIY

v_gene: TRBV7-2
CDR3aa: ASSFSGGAEKLF

v_gene: TRBV5-3
CDR3aa: ARSLEAEGGREQY

v_gene: TRBV5-1
CDR3aa: ASSWEVSGANVLT

v_gene: TRBV6-1
CDR3aa: ASSENFGSYEQY

v_gene: TRBV5-5
CDR3aa: ASSFGATYEQY

v_gene: TRBV2
CDR3aa: ASLASGTDTQY

v_gene: TRBV5-1
CDR3aa: ASRESGGTQETQY

v_gene: TRBV5-1
CDR3aa: ASSPGNDRGETQY

v_gene: TRBV28
CDR3aa: ASSFLWDTTYEQY

v_gene: TRBV5-1
CDR3aa: ASSPDDRDRGLSPLH

v_gene: TRBV11-2
CDR3aa: ASKQGPSGSYEQY

v_gene: TRBV11-3
CDR3aa: ASSDGQDTGELF

v_gene: TRBV10-3
CDR3aa: AISPESGGMNTEAF

v_gene: TRBV30
CDR3aa: AWSPRPRMNTEAF

v_gene: TRBV5-1
CDR3aa: ASSLGDSTYEQY

v_gene: TRBV7-9
CDR3aa: ASSHGTGKVSYEQY

v_gene: TRBV4-3
CDR3aa: ASSQRLGGNTEAF

v_gene: TRBV5-4
CDR3aa: ASSLGQGPHYYGYT

v_gene: TRBV19
CDR3aa: ASSARLRANSNQPQH

v_gene: TRBV6-5
CDR3aa: ASSYRTGGYEQY

v_gene: TRBV11-1
CDR3aa: ASTSTGTAAPY

v_gene: TRBV28
CDR3aa: ASSARAGGRKLNIQY

v_gene: TRBV6-1
CDR3aa: ASSEGVQGTDTQY

v_gene: TRBV5-4
CDR3aa: ASSPDRQGLGSEQF

v_gene: TRBV7-2
CDR3aa: ASSLRYGRAVDEQY

v_gene: TRBV5-1
CDR3aa: ASSLGLSVYEQY

v_gene: TRBV6-6
CDR3aa: ASRGTGGMNTEAF

v_gene: TRBV15
CDR3aa: ATSIPGASSGNTIY

v_gene: TRBV5-8
CDR3aa: ASSLRTGGIYEQY

v_gene: TRBV28
CDR3aa: ASSSSRWERDSTDTQY

v_gene: TRBV2
CDR3aa: ASGEGPYNEQF

v_gene: TRBV5-4
CDR3aa: ASSPRGGNYGYT

v_gene: TRBV19
CDR3aa: ASSPRPRANEKLF

v_gene: TRBV19
CDR3aa: ASSIWANTEAF

v_gene: TRBV5-1
CDR3aa: ASSGTGTAYEQY

v_gene: TRBV25-1
CDR3aa: ASSEYRTTEQY

v_gene: TRBV6-1
CDR3aa: ASSVAGGDQPQH

v_gene: TRBV5-1
CDR3aa: ASSLTPNRDTEAF

v_gene: TRBV6-5
CDR3aa: ASSYSGNNEQF

v_gene: TRBV28
CDR3aa: ASSPGGISQSYT

v_gene: TRBV10-2
CDR3aa: ASYRGGGYT

v_gene: TRBV5-1
CDR3aa: ASSDGTGPHNEQF

v_gene: TRBV6-6
CDR3aa: ASSYPGGSGMSQF

v_gene: TRBV7-2
CDR3aa: ASSLEGLGNTEAF

v_gene: TRBV4-2
CDR3aa: ASSQVELAENNEQF

v_gene: TRBV28
CDR3aa: ASSSGTGSKLGIYEQY

v_gene: TRBV7-3
CDR3aa: ASSPQGLPSTDTQY

v_gene: TRBV5-1
CDR3aa: ASSKAGTSGRAADTQY

v_gene: TRBV11-3
CDR3aa: ASSLAPGREVEKLF

v_gene: TRBV5-1
CDR3aa: ASSPYRDRSLGDTQY

v_gene: TRBV4-1
CDR3aa: ASSPGATSGTQETQY